The 27 T cell receptor beta chains below all came from one sample that was sequenced in a study of cytomegalovirus exposure and HLA in healthy donors. The PCR had 60 Vbeta and 13 Jbeta primers. Method: immunoSEQ multiplex PCR; TCRdb's copy keeps in-frame clones and lacks some. The sample has 95,000 to 100,000 clones; roughly 74% are singletons. What was sequenced was PBMCs. The receptors originated from a woman in her 40s in good health and CMV-seronegative.

This chain connects TRBV9 to TRBJ2-1; no clear D gene. The V and J ends lost 0 bases and 2 bases respectively, with 3 bases between them. The germline gives CDR1 SGDLS, CDR2 YYNGEE. The CDR3 is 13 residues long. CDR3 region: CASSVGAYNEQFF. The CDR3 DNA reads as TGTGCCAGCAGCGTAGGAGCCTACAATGAGCAGTTCTTC.

The CDR3 sequence is CASSAYSVTDIQYF. The DNA of the CDR3 is TGCGCCAGCAGCGCATATAGCGTTACGGACATTCAGTACTTC. The chain uses TRBV5-1 and TRBJ2-4, with TRBD2 as a possible D gene (5 bases). CDR3 length equals 14 residues. The ends were cut back, 4 bases at V and 8 bases at J, with 16 bases in the middle. Germline V gene sequence: CDR1 SGHRS, CDR2 YFSETQ.

This sequence joins TRBV12-5 and TRBJ1-3, with D possibly matching TRBD1 (6 bases). This CDR3 has 21 amino acids. In germline, CDR1 is LGHNT, CDR2 FRNRAP. With 3 bases removed from V and 0 bases from J, the gap between germline ends came to 27 bases. CDR3 DNA sequence: TGTGCTAGTGGTTTAAACCCCTGGGGGCTGTGGAACAGCCTCTCTGGAAACACCATATATTTT. This encodes CASGLNPWGLWNSLSGNTIYF.

This chain joins TRBV13 and TRBJ2-7; 11 bases match TRBD1. Germline V gives CDR1 PRHDT, CDR2 FYEKMQ (reference sequence). This CDR3 has 15 residues. V trimming: 5 bases; J trimming: 3 bases; junction bases outside the gene matches: 6. The CDR3 is CASSKGGQGGYEQYF. CDR3 bases: TGTGCCAGCAGCAAAGGGGGACAGGGGGGCTACGAGCAGTACTTC.

V gene TRBV6-6 combines with J gene TRBJ2-7, with D tentatively TRBD2 (5 bases). Per germline, CDR1 MNHNY and CDR2 SVGAGI (reference sequence). The CDR3 extends over 11 amino acids. The V and J ends lost 8 bases and 6 bases respectively, with 11 bases between them. CDR3 sequence (DNA): TGTGCCAGCGAGGGTCTAGGCGAGCAGTACTTC. Amino acids: CASEGLGEQYF.

As concerns this clone: The junction departs from the called germline gene at one end, perhaps through a read error. The chain employs TRBV7-9 and TRBJ1-4; 9 positions match TRBD1. The CDR3 is 14 amino acids. The germline gives CDR1 SEHNR, CDR2 FQNEAQ (reference sequence). CDR3 amino acids: CSSSMTGGGEKLFF. CDR3 in DNA: TGTTCCAGCAGCATGACAGGGGGTGGTGAAAAACTGTTTTTT.

The V gene is TRBV6-1, the J gene TRBJ1-2, with D possibly TRBD1 on 5 matching bases. The CDR3 contains 14 residues. The germline V gene encodes CDR1 MNHNS and CDR2 SASEGT. Trimming removed 3 bases at V and 4 bases at J, with 12 bases between. Here the CDR3 reads CASSDGIGGYGYTF. CDR3 DNA: TGTGCCAGCAGTGATGGGATCGGGGGCTATGGCTACACCTTC.

This sequence joins TRBV11-3 and TRBJ2-1; D unresolved. CDR1 is SGHNT, CDR2 YENEEA, per germline. The V end was cut by 2 bases, the J end by 6 bases, with 8 bases between. There are 13 residues in the CDR3. CDR3: CASSLRQANEQFF. CDR3 bases: TGTGCCAGCAGCTTAAGGCAGGCCAATGAGCAGTTCTTC.

The J gene is TRBJ1-2, the V gene TRBV11-1, with TRBD1 identical over 12 bases. Germline values: CDR1 SGHAT, CDR2 FQDESV (reference sequence). Trimming took 3 bases from V and 3 from J; bases not matched to a gene: 2. This CDR3 has 15 residues. Here the CDR3 DNA reads TGTGCCAGCAGCTTGGGACAGGGGGCGTACTATGGCTACACCTTC. Translating it yields CASSLGQGAYYGYTF.

The gene calls are TRBV14 and TRBJ1-6, with D possibly TRBD1 on 5 matching bases. Trimming removed 0 bases from V and 10 bases from J, with 10 bases in between. The CDR3 runs 14 residues. Germline V gene lookup returns CDR1 SGHDN and CDR2 FVKESK. CDR3 region: CASSQDGGRSPLHF. CDR3 in DNA: TGTGCCAGCAGCCAAGATGGGGGGAGATCACCCCTCCACTTT.

The chain employs TRBV19 and TRBJ1-5; the match to TRBD1 covers 10 bases. The CDR3 contains 14 residues. V was pared by 6 bases and J by 7 bases, with 6 bases of the junction left unmatched. Germline values: CDR1 LNHDA, CDR2 SQIVND (reference sequence). This CDR3 reads CASRGGTGVQPQHF. The DNA for the CDR3 is TGTGCCAGTAGAGGGGGGACAGGGGTACAGCCCCAGCATTTT.

This chain connects TRBV7-9 to TRBJ2-1; tentatively, D is TRBD2 (7 bases). Germline V CDR1 and CDR2: SEHNR, FQNEAQ (reference sequence). V was cut by 5 bases and J by 9 bases, with 17 bases left in between. The CDR3 runs 14 residues. CDR3 coding DNA: TGTGCCAGCAGCCCTCCCGCGGGGGCCGGTGAGCAGTTCTTC. Its protein product is CASSPPAGAGEQFF.

The chain recombines TRBV6-1 with TRBJ2-1, with D maybe TRBD2 (6 bases). CDR1 is MNHNS and CDR2 is SASEGT in the germline V gene. V lost 0 bases and J 8 bases, leaving 17 bases between the germline ends. The length of the CDR3 is 16 residues. CDR3: CASSEARDAFFHEQFF. In DNA, the CDR3 is TGTGCCAGCAGTGAAGCGCGGGACGCCTTTTTCCATGAGCAGTTCTTC.

Regarding this clone: The same CDR3 arises from other DNA sequences in this sample as well. The chain links TRBV7-9 to TRBJ2-7; 7 bases map to TRBD1. Germline values: CDR1 SEHNR, CDR2 FQNEAQ (reference sequence). This CDR3 is built from 12 residues. V dropped 5 bases and J dropped 4; count of bases not matched to a gene: 2. As DNA, the CDR3 is TGTGCCAGCAGCCCAGGGGGTTACGAGCAGTACTTC. This encodes CASSPGGYEQYF.

The V and J genes are TRBV6-5 and TRBJ2-3; 14 bases are shared with TRBD2. Germline values: CDR1 MNHEY, CDR2 SVGAGI. The CDR3 runs 16 residues. V dropped 3 bases and J dropped 7; count of bases not matched to a gene: 6. CDR3 sequence: CASSYPGTSGGYTQYF. DNA for the CDR3: TGTGCCAGCAGTTATCCCGGGACTAGCGGGGGCTATACGCAGTATTTT.

V is TRBV5-4 and J is TRBJ1-1; TRBD1 aligns across 7 bases. The ends lost 3 bases at V and 7 bases at J; junction bases unmatched: 9. The CDR3 spans 14 residues. Germline-derived CDR1 and CDR2 are SGHNT and YYREEE (reference sequence). The CDR3, as DNA: TGTGCCAGCAGCTCAGACAGGGATGGCTATGAAGCTTTCTTT. Its protein is CASSSDRDGYEAFF.

Concerning this clone: In the same sample, other DNA sequences code for this CDR3. The chain combines TRBV7-9 with TRBJ2-1; D uncertain. This CDR3 has 12 amino acids. The germline CDR1 and CDR2 sequences are SEHNR and FQNEAQ (reference sequence). The ends were cut back, 6 bases at V and 4 bases at J, with 7 bases in the middle. As DNA, the CDR3 is TGTGCCAGCAGTAGTACTTACAATGAGCAGTTCTTC. It encodes CASSSTYNEQFF.

The V gene is TRBV4-2, the J gene TRBJ2-7, with D tentatively TRBD1 (5 bases). Trimming pared 5 bases from V and 5 bases from J, leaving 16 bases between. The CDR3 is 14 amino acids. Germline CDR1 is LGHNA and CDR2 is YNFKEQ. CDR3 bases: TGTGCCAGCAGCAACCCCCAGGGTCTAGACGAGCAGTACTTC. It specifies CASSNPQGLDEQYF.

The rearrangement links TRBV10-3 to TRBJ2-1; 9 bases line up with TRBD2. Germline V gives CDR1 ENHRY, CDR2 SYGVKD. This CDR3 is 14 amino acids long. Unmatched junction bases numbered 14, after V lost 10 bases and J lost 10 bases. The CDR3 protein is CATQRLADSSEQFF. DNA for the CDR3: TGTGCCACCCAAAGACTAGCGGACTCCTCGGAGCAGTTCTTC.

This clone was picked up one time. The chain recombines TRBV19 with TRBJ1-2, with D possibly matching TRBD1 (5 bases). Germline CDR1 reads LNHDA; CDR2 reads SQIVND (reference sequence). The CDR3 is made up of 17 amino acids. V lost 3 bases to trimming and J lost 4 bases, with 21 bases between them. This CDR3 reads CASSIGLEQVTGYGYTF. The CDR3 coding sequence is TGTGCCAGTAGTATTGGCCTCGAACAGGTGACGGGCTATGGCTACACCTTC. The full variable domain, its missing parts supplied by reference TRBV19 and TRBJ1-2, is DGGITQSPKYLFRKEGQNVTLSCEQNLNHDAMYWYRQDPGQGLRLIYYSQIVNDFQKGDIAEGYSVSREKKESFPLTVTSAQKNPTAFYLCASSIGLEQVTGYGYTFGSGTRLTVV.

The rearrangement joins TRBV15 to TRBJ1-2, with D maybe TRBD1 (5 bases). The CDR3 consists of 15 residues. Trimming cost V 0 bases and J 4 bases, with 12 bases left between them. CDR1 and CDR2 (germline): LNHNV, YYDKDF (reference sequence). The CDR3 reads CATSRDLRQLYGYTF. The CDR3 DNA is TGTGCCACCAGCAGAGATCTAAGACAGCTCTATGGCTACACCTTC.

The rearrangement uses TRBV11-1 and TRBJ1-1; D is undetermined. The V and J ends lost 5 bases and 4 bases respectively, with 11 bases between them. The CDR3 is 13 amino acids. Germline CDR1 and CDR2: SGHAT and FQDESV (reference sequence). The CDR3, as DNA: TGTGCCAGCAGCCGAGGGTCCGCCACTGAAGCTTTCTTT. It yields the protein CASSRGSATEAFF. Complete variable domain (other parts from reference TRBV11-1 and TRBJ1-1): EAEVAQSPRYKITEKSQAVAFWCDPISGHATLYWYRQILGQGPELLVQFQDESVVDDSQLPKDRFSAERLKGVDSTLKIQPAELGDSAMYLCASSRGSATEAFFGQGTRLTVV.

This chain joins TRBV7-8 and TRBJ2-5; 8 nucleotides align to TRBD1. The CDR3 sequence is 17 residues long. Per the germline V gene, CDR1 is SGHVS and CDR2 is FQNEAQ. The ends lost 1 base at V and 4 bases at J; junction bases unmatched: 11. Here the CDR3 DNA reads TGTGCCAGCAGCTTAGTGGGGAGGCAGGGGGCGGGAGAGACCCAGTACTTC. Residues: CASSLVGRQGAGETQYF.

The V call is TRBV2, the J call TRBJ1-2; D may be TRBD1 (6 bases). The CDR3 spans 13 residues. The V end was cut by 6 bases, the J end by 7 bases, with 15 bases between. Germline CDR1 and CDR2: SNHLY and FYNNEI. The DNA for the CDR3 is TGTGCCAGCAGGTTGGAGGGAGGGGGTGGCTACACCTTC. Protein: CASRLEGGGGYTF.

The chain is built from TRBV4-2 and TRBJ2-5; the D gene is possibly TRBD2 (6 bases). V was shortened by 5 bases and J by 1 base, with 11 bases between the two germline ends. The CDR3 totals 14 residues. Germline V gives CDR1 LGHNA, CDR2 YNFKEQ. Here the CDR3 DNA reads TGTGCCAGCAGCTTAAAGCGGGCCCAAGAGACCCAGTACTTC. Encoded protein: CASSLKRAQETQYF.

The chain uses TRBV7-3 and TRBJ2-1; TRBD2 agrees at 7 bases. The ends lost 2 bases at V and 9 bases at J; junction bases unmatched: 7. Germline-derived CDR1 and CDR2 are SGHTA and FQGTGA. The CDR3 totals 14 residues. CDR3 protein: CASSLGAGLGEQFF. In DNA, the CDR3 is TGTGCCAGCAGCTTAGGAGCGGGGTTAGGTGAGCAGTTCTTC.

The chain links TRBV29-1 to TRBJ2-5, with no clear D. The V gene lost 1 base and the J gene lost 1 base, with 7 bases spanning the gap. Looked up from germline, CDR1 is SQVTM and CDR2 is ANQGSEA. The CDR3 consists of 13 residues. CDR3 nucleotides: TGCAGCGTTGAAGCTAGGCGCCAAGAGACCCAGTACTTC. The encoded protein is CSVEARRQETQYF.